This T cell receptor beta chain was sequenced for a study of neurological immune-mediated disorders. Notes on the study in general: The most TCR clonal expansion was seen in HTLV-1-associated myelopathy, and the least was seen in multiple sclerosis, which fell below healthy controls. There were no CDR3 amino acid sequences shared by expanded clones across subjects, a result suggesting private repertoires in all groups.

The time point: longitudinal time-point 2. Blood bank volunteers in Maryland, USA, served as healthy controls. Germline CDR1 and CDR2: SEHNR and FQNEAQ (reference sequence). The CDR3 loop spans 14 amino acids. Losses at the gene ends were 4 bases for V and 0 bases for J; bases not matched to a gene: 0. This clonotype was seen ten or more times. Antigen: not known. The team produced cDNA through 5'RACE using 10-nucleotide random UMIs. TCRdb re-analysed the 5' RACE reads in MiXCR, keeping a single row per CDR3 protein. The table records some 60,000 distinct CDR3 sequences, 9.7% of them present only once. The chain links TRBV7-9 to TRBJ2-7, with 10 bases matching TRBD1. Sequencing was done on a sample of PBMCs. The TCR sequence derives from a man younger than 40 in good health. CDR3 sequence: CASSWDRGSYEQYF. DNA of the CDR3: TGTGCCAGCAGCTGGGACAGGGGCTCCTACGAGCAGTACTTC.